Given below is one T cell receptor (beta chain) in context. This clonotype was seen a handful of times. Its cognate antigen has yet to be identified. No much larger clone is present one base from it, and per-base qualities are unavailable. The V and J ends are trimmed by 1 base and 4 bases, leaving 17 bases between them. The CDR3 contains 16 residues, cysteine and phenylalanine counted. The only DNA kept is the CDR3, 48 bases in frame from the first base. Reading the germline V gene gives CDR1 SGHTA and CDR2 FQGNSA. The data belong to a study of blood T cells in healthy people across ages (dated by TCRdb to between 2015 and 2016). Regarding the study in general: Template switching captured roughly one uniquely barcoded TCR beta cDNA molecule per two T cells in model experiments. Age-related changes in TCR beta repertoire diversity were measured in the study by deep sequencing normalized with unique cDNA molecular identifiers. Using the same blood draw, the study looked at two additional independent replicas of 1 million unique cDNA reads for two donors, one aged 18 to 29 and the other aged 80 or older. The donors were divided into four age groups: young (average roughly 15 years), middle-aged (approximately 39), aged (62) and long-lived (roughly 86). To avoid experimental bias, donors of different ages were spread randomly across the sequencing lanes. Results the study describes overall, beyond this receptor: Observed TCR beta diversity per million T cells fell roughly linearly with age, and a significant reduction was already apparent by age approximately 41. The percentage of naive T cells measured by flow cytometry correlated strongly with observed TCR beta diversity. Estimates of total diversity based on one million sequenced T cells were regarded as lower bounds and as underestimates. Because profiling used bulk unsorted PBMCs, naive and antigen-experienced compartments could not be compared conclusively. Compared with the aged group, the long-lived group had more naive CD4+ T cells, fewer expanded clones and increased TCR diversity, a pattern suggesting age selection. The CMV infection status of donors was not known, potentially confounding age-related changes in expanded clonotypes.

The roughly 39 donors, aged roughly 6 to 95 years, were systemically healthy Caucasian individuals from Russia. Each donor gave approximately 9.4 milliliters of peripheral blood, drawn into EDTA-treated Vacutainer tubes. Ficoll-Paque density-gradient centrifugation was used to isolate PBMCs, with at least 6.5 million obtained per sample. Trizol reagent was used to extract total RNA from PBMCs, with at least 5.5 micrograms per sample. For every donor, an aliquot of PBMCs went through flow cytometry to measure the percentages of naive CD45RAhigh/CD27high T cells. Library creation used 5' RACE. Sequencing was performed on an Illumina HiSeq 2500. A second about 7 to 12 cycle PCR used a sample-barcoded 5' primer and a J-beta primer mix. Each TCR beta cDNA molecule received a unique molecular identifier from a template-switch 5' adaptor carrying 12 random nucleotides. Each sample yielded at least 2.5 million CDR3-containing paired-end reads. All of the RNA was converted into first-strand cDNA using the Mint cDNA synthesis kit, with a TRBC-specific oligonucleotide serving as the primer. All cDNA was treated with uracil-DNA glycosylase and then went through a first 18-cycle PCR with the universal primers M1SS and BC2_uni_R. On the authors' methods: For normalization, 1 million high-quality reads, each with a distinct molecular identifier, were randomly selected from each sample. Instead of being binned into consensus sequences, reads that shared molecular identifiers were thrown out. MiTCR, set to a Q25 quality threshold and the strictest error-elimination algorithm, was used for CDR3 identification, clonotype clustering and error correction. Lower-bound total TCR beta diversity was estimated with a nonparametric unseen species model using Euler transformation. TCRdb ran its own pipeline on the public reads, namely fastp trimming at Q25 and MiXCR clone calling, and kept in-frame beta chains. All rows with the same CDR3 protein become a single entry with the most common DNA and genes. TCRdb's processing, not the study's, gives the V and J calls here. The sample profile shows roughly 1,500,000 distinct CDR3 sequences; approximately 40% of them were found once. The leading ten clones occupy 7% to 9.5% of the sample.

Source material: blood. The sequence was collected from a woman under 30 in good health. The V and J segments used are TRBV7-2 and TRBJ2-7; the D gene assignment is perhaps TRBD1 or TRBD2, with each matching 5 bases. The DNA sequence follows: TGTGCCAGCAGCTTAGGTTATGGGACCCGCGCTTACGAGCAGTACTTC. Its translation is CASSLGYGTRAYEQYF.